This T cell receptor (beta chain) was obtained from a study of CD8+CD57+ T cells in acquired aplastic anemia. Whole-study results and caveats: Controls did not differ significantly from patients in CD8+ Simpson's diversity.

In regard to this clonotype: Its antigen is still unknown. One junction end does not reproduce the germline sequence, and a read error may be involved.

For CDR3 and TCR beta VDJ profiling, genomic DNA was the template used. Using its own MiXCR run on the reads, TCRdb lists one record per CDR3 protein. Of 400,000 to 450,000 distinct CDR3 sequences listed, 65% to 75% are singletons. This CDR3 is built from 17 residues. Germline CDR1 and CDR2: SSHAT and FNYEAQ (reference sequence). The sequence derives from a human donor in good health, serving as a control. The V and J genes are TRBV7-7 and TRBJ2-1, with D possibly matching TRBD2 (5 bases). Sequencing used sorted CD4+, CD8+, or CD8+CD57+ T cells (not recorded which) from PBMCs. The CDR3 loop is CASSLAQSEKLCFEQFF. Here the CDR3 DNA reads TGTGCTAGCAGCTTAGCGCAAAGTGAAAAACTGTGCTTTGAGCAGTTCTTC.